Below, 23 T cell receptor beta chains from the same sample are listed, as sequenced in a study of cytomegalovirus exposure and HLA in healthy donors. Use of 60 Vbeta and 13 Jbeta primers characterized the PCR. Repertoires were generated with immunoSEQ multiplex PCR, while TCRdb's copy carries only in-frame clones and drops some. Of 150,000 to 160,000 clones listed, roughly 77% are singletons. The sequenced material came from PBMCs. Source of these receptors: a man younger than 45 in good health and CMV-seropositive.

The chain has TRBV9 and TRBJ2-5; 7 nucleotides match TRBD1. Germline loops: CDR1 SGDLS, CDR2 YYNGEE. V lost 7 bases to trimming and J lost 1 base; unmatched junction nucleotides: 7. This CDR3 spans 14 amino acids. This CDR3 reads CASGRTGRQETQYF. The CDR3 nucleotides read TGTGCCAGCGGAAGGACAGGACGCCAAGAGACCCAGTACTTC. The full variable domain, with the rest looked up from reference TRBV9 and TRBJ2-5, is DSGVTQTPKHLITATGQRVTLRCSPRSGDLSVYWYQQSLDQGLQFLIQYYNGEERAKGNILERFSAQQFPDLHSELNLSSLELGDSALYFCASGRTGRQETQYFGPGTRLLVL.

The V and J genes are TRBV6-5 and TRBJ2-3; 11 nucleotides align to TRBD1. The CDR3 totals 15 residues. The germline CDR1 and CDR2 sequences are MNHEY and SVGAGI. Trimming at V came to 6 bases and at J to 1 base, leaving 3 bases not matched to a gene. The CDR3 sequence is CASRDRGLGTDTQYF. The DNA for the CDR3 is TGTGCCAGCAGGGACAGGGGGCTGGGCACAGATACGCAGTATTTT.

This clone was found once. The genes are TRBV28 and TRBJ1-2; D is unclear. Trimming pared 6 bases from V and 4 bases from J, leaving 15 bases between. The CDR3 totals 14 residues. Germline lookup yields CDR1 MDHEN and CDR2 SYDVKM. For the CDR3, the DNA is TGTGCCAGCAGACTCGAAGGAGAACGCTATGGCTACACCTTC. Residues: CASRLEGERYGYTF.

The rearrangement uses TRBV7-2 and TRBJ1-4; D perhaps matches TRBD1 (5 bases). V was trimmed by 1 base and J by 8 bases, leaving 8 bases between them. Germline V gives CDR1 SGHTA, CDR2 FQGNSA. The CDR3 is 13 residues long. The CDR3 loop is CASSLDRGEKLFF. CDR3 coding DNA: TGTGCCAGCAGCTTAGACCGGGGGGAAAAACTGTTTTTT.

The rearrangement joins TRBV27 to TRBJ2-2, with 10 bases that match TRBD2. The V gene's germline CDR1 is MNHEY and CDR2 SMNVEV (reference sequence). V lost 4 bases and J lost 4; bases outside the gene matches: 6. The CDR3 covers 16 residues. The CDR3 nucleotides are TGTGCCAGCAGTTGGGAACTAGCGGGACCCACCGGGGAGCTGTTTTTT. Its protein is CASSWELAGPTGELFF.

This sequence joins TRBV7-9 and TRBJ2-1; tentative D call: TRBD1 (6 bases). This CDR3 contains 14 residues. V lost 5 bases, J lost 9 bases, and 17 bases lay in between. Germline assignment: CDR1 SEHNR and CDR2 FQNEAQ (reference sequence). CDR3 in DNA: TGTGCCAGCAGCCCGGGACACGAGAGCGGTGAGCAGTTCTTC. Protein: CASSPGHESGEQFF.

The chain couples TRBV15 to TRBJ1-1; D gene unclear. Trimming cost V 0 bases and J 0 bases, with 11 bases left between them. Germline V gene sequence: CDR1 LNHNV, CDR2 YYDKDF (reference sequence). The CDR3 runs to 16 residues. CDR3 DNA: TGTGCCACCAGCAGAGATCCCCCGAGGGTGAACACTGAAGCTTTCTTT. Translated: CATSRDPPRVNTEAFF.

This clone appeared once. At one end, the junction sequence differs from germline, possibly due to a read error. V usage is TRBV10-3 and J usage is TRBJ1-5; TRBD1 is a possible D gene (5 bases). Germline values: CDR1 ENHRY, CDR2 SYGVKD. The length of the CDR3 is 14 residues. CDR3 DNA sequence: TGTGCCATCCGTGAAGGGGTCCCAAATCAGCCCCAGCATTTT. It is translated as CAIREGVPNQPQHF.

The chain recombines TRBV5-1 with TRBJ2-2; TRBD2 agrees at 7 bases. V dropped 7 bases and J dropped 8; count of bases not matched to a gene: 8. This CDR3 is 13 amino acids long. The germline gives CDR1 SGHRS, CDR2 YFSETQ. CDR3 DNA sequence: TGCGCCAGCCGGAGCGGGGTAGAAGGGGAGCTGTTTTTT. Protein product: CASRSGVEGELFF.

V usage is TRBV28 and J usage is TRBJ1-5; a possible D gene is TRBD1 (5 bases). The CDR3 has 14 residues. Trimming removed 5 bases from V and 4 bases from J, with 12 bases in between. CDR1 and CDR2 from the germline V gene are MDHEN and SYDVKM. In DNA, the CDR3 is TGTGCCAGCAGTACACAGGACCCTAATCAGCCCCAGCATTTT. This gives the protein CASSTQDPNQPQHF.

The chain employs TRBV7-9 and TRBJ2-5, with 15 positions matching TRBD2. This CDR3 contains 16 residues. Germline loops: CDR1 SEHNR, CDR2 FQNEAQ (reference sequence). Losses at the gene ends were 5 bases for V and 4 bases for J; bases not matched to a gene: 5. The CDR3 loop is CASSPPGLAGGETQYF. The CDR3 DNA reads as TGTGCCAGCAGCCCTCCGGGACTAGCGGGAGGAGAGACCCAGTACTTC. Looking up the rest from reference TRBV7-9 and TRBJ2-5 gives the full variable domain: DTGVSQNPRHKITKRGQNVTFRCDPISEHNRLYWYRQTLGQGPEFLTYFQNEAQLEKSRLLSDRFSAERPKGSFSTLEIQRTEQGDSAMYLCASSPPGLAGGETQYFGPGTRLLVL.

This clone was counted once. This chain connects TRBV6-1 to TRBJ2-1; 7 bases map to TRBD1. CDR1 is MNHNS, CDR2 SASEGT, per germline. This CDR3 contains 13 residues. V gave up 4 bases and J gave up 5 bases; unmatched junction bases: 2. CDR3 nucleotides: TGTGCCAGCAGTGGACAGGGTCACAATGAGCAGTTCTTC. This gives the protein CASSGQGHNEQFF.

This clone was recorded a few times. CDR3 loop: CASSFGTTSHRGANVLTF. CDR3 nucleotides: TGTGCCAGCAGCTTTGGGACTACCTCCCACCGGGGGGCCAACGTCCTGACTTTC. The chain has TRBV7-3 and TRBJ2-6, with 7 bases matching TRBD2. V lost 3 bases, J lost 4 bases, and 12 bases stayed unmatched. The CDR3 runs 18 residues. Germline lookup yields CDR1 SGHTA and CDR2 FQGTGA.

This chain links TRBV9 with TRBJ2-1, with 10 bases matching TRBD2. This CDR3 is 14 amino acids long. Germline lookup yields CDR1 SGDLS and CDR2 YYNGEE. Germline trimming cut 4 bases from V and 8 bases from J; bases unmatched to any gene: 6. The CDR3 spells CASSTGTSVHEQFF. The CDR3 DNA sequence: TGTGCCAGCAGCACCGGGACTAGCGTCCATGAGCAGTTCTTC.

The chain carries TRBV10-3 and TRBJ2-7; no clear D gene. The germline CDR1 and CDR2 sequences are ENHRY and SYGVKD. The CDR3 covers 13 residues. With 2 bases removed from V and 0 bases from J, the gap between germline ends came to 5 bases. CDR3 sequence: CAISEGSSYEQYF. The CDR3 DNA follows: TGTGCCATCAGTGAGGGCAGCTCCTACGAGCAGTACTTC.

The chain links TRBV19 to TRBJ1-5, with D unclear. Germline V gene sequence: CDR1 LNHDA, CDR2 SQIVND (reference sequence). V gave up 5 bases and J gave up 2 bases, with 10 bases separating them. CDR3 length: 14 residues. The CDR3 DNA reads TGTGCCAGTAGTGTGGAGTTCGGCAATCAGCCCCAGCATTTT. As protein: CASSVEFGNQPQHF.

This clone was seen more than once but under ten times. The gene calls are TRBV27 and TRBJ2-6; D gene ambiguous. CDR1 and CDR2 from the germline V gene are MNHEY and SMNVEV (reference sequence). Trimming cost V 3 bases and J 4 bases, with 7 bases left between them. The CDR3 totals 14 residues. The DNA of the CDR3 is TGTGCCAGCAGTTTGGCGCGGGGGGCCAACGTCCTGACTTTC. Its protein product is CASSLARGANVLTF.

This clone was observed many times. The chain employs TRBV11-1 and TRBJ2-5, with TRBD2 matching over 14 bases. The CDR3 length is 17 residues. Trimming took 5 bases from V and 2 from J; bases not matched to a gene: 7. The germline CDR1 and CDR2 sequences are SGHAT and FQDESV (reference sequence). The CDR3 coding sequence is TGTGCCAGCAGCCTGATTGGACTAGCGGGGGGACAAGAGACCCAGTACTTC. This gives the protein CASSLIGLAGGQETQYF.

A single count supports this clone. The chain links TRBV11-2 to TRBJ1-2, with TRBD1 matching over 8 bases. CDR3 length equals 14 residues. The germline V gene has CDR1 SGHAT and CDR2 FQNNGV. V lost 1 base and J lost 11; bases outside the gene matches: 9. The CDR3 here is CASSLGQGALGYTF. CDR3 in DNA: TGTGCCAGCAGCTTAGGTCAGGGGGCGCTTGGATACACCTTC.

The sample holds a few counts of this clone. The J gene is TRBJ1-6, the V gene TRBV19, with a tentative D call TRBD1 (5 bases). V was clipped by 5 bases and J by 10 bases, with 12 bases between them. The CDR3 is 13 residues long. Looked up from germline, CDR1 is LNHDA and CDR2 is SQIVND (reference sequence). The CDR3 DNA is TGTGCCAGTAGTTTACAGGAGCGATCACCCCTCCACTTT. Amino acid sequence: CASSLQERSPLHF.

The CDR3 sequence is CAWRGLYGGYTF. Here the CDR3 DNA reads TGTGCCTGGAGAGGCCTGTACGGGGGCTACACCTTC. This chain connects TRBV30 to TRBJ1-2, with unresolved D. This CDR3 has 12 amino acids. Per the germline V gene, CDR1 is GTSNPN and CDR2 is SVGIG (reference sequence). Between the trimmed V and J ends, which lost 3 bases and 8 bases, there was a span of 13 bases.

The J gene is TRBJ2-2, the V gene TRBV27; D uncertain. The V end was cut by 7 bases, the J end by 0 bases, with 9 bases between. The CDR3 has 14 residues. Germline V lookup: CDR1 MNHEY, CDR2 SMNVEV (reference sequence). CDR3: CASTKRPNTGELFF. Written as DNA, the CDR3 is TGTGCCAGCACTAAGCGACCGAACACCGGGGAGCTGTTTTTT.

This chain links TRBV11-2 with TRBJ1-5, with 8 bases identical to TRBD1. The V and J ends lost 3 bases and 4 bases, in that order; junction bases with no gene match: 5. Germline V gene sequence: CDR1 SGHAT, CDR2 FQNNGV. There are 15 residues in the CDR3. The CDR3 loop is CASSLSGTGNQPQHF. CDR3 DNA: TGTGCCAGCAGCTTGAGCGGGACAGGAAATCAGCCCCAGCATTTT.